These T cell receptor beta chains were read from a single sample in a study of T cell repertoires in cytomegalovirus infection. TCRdb re-derived calls from the reads in MiXCR, one entry per CDR3 protein. The data contain just over 150,000 distinct CDR3 sequences, around 24% of them singletons. The sequenced sample was PBMCs. All receptors come from a human donor in good health (CMV status not recorded). Some clones in this sample may be carry-over from other donors' samples. Both conserved end residues are part of each CDR3. D genes are given only for firm matches. Clone size is given for some rows only: seen once, a few or many times, or a class if the clone is expanded.

clone_size: .
j_call: TRBJ1-2
v_call: TRBV12-3/TRBV12-4
d_call: .
cdr3_nt: TGTGCCAGCAGTTTTGGGACTGACTATGACTACACCTTC
cdr3_aa: CASSFGTDYDYTF

clone_size: many
j_call: TRBJ2-7
v_call: TRBV7-2
d_call: TRBD1
cdr3_nt: TGTGCCAGCAGCTTATCCGGGACAGGGGTCGAGCAGTACTTC
cdr3_aa: CASSLSGTGVEQYF

clone_size: .
j_call: TRBJ2-3
v_call: TRBV6-5
d_call: .
cdr3_nt: TGTGCCAGCAGTTATTCTCGGATCGGCACAGATACGCAGTATTTT
cdr3_aa: CASSYSRIGTDTQYF

clone_size: .
j_call: TRBJ2-7
v_call: TRBV14
d_call: .
cdr3_nt: TGTGCCAGCAGCGCAGAAACTACCCGGGTTATCTCCTACGAGCAGTACTTC
cdr3_aa: CASSAETTRVISYEQYF

clone_size: .
j_call: TRBJ2-6
v_call: TRBV12-3/TRBV12-4
d_call: .
cdr3_nt: TGTGCCAGCAGTTGGGGGGATTCTGGGGCCAACGTCCTGACTTTC
cdr3_aa: CASSWGDSGANVLTF

clone_size: .
j_call: TRBJ2-7
v_call: TRBV7-2
d_call: .
cdr3_nt: TGTGCCAGCAGCTATGCGGGACCTAACGAGCAGTACTTC
cdr3_aa: CASSYAGPNEQYF

clone_size: many
j_call: TRBJ2-7
v_call: TRBV11-2
d_call: TRBD1
cdr3_nt: TGTGCCAGCAGCCCCAGGGGGACAGTGCCCTACGAGCAGTACTTC
cdr3_aa: CASSPRGTVPYEQYF

clone_size: few
j_call: TRBJ2-5
v_call: TRBV28
d_call: TRBD1
cdr3_nt: TGTGCCAGCAGTTTCCCACAGACAAAGGACAGGGTGGACCAAGAGACCCAGTACTTC
cdr3_aa: CASSFPQTKDRVDQETQYF

clone_size: .
j_call: TRBJ2-7
v_call: TRBV20-1
d_call: .
cdr3_nt: TGCAGTGCTAGAATGGATCCCTACGAGCAGTACTTC
cdr3_aa: CSARMDPYEQYF

clone_size: few
j_call: TRBJ2-3
v_call: TRBV7-6
d_call: .
cdr3_nt: TGTGCCAGCAGCTTGGGGGGCAGGGTGGCGACAGATACGCAGTATTTT
cdr3_aa: CASSLGGRVATDTQYF

clone_size: few
j_call: TRBJ1-2
v_call: TRBV15
d_call: TRBD1
cdr3_nt: TGTGCCACCAGCGGAGGAACGGGACAGAACTATGGCTACACCTTC
cdr3_aa: CATSGGTGQNYGYTF

clone_size: many
j_call: TRBJ1-4
v_call: TRBV7-2
d_call: .
cdr3_nt: TGTGCCAGCAGCTTAGGTGCGGCATTTAATGAAAAACTGTTTTTT
cdr3_aa: CASSLGAAFNEKLFF

clone_size: many
j_call: TRBJ1-1
v_call: TRBV7-2
d_call: .
cdr3_nt: TGTGCCAGCAGCTTAGGGGGGGGTATTGTTACCCGTCAGAGTATAAGTGCTGAAGCTTTCTTT
cdr3_aa: CASSLGGGIVTRQSISAEAFF

clone_size: many
j_call: TRBJ2-3
v_call: TRBV7-2
d_call: TRBD1
cdr3_nt: TGTGCCAGCAGCGCACCGGACAGGGCGGTAACAGATACGCAGTATTTT
cdr3_aa: CASSAPDRAVTDTQYF

clone_size: .
j_call: TRBJ2-2
v_call: TRBV7-9
d_call: TRBD1
cdr3_nt: TGTGCCAGCAGATTAGTGGGACAGACCACCGGGGAGCTGTTTTTT
cdr3_aa: CASRLVGQTTGELFF

clone_size: many
j_call: TRBJ2-7
v_call: TRBV7-9
d_call: .
cdr3_nt: TGTGCCAGCAGCTTACGCGGGGAGACCCGCGGCGAGCAGTACTTC
cdr3_aa: CASSLRGETRGEQYF

clone_size: .
j_call: TRBJ2-7
v_call: TRBV12-3/TRBV12-4
d_call: TRBD2
cdr3_nt: TGTGCCAGCAGTGCCTCCGGGACTAGCGACTACGAGCAGTACTTC
cdr3_aa: CASSASGTSDYEQYF

clone_size: many
j_call: TRBJ2-1
v_call: TRBV7-2
d_call: TRBD2
cdr3_nt: TGTGCCAGCAGCTCGAGCGGGGGCAATGAGCAGTTCTTC
cdr3_aa: CASSSSGGNEQFF

clone_size: many
j_call: TRBJ2-5
v_call: TRBV7-2
d_call: TRBD2
cdr3_nt: TGTGCCAGCAGCTCCCAGATGGGAGCGGGGGGGAAGGGGACCCAGTACTTC
cdr3_aa: CASSSQMGAGGKGTQYF

clone_size: many
j_call: TRBJ2-1
v_call: TRBV23-1
d_call: .
cdr3_nt: TGCGCCAGCGCCCGAGGTGTGGAGCAGTTCTTC
cdr3_aa: CASARGVEQFF

clone_size: few
j_call: TRBJ2-3
v_call: TRBV7-2
d_call: TRBD1
cdr3_nt: TGTGCCAGCAGCTGGACAGGGGCCGCTAGCACAGATACGCAGTATTTT
cdr3_aa: CASSWTGAASTDTQYF

clone_size: .
j_call: TRBJ1-1
v_call: TRBV7-9
d_call: TRBD1
cdr3_nt: TGTGCCAGCAGCTTCGGGGACAGCACTGAAGCTTTCTTT
cdr3_aa: CASSFGDSTEAFF

clone_size: .
j_call: TRBJ1-1
v_call: TRBV5-1
d_call: .
cdr3_nt: TGCGCCAGCAGCTTGAATAAACGGGAAGCTTTCTTT
cdr3_aa: CASSLNKREAFF

clone_size: .
j_call: TRBJ2-1
v_call: TRBV28
d_call: TRBD2
cdr3_nt: TGTGCCAGCAGTCGGACTAGCGGGAGCCTCAATGAGCAGTTCTTC
cdr3_aa: CASSRTSGSLNEQFF

clone_size: .
j_call: TRBJ1-3
v_call: TRBV18
d_call: .
cdr3_nt: TGTGCCAGCTCTTTGGACACCCCGGACTCTGGAAACACCATATATTTT
cdr3_aa: CASSLDTPDSGNTIYF

clone_size: few
j_call: TRBJ1-6
v_call: TRBV2
d_call: .
cdr3_nt: TGTGCCAGCAGTGAGCAGACAATGGGATCCCTCCACTTT
cdr3_aa: CASSEQTMGSLHF

clone_size: few
j_call: TRBJ2-1
v_call: TRBV28
d_call: .
cdr3_nt: TGTGCCAGTCCCCCCGGGGCGGGAATGCGCCACAATGAGCAGTTCTTC
cdr3_aa: CASPPGAGMRHNEQFF

clone_size: .
j_call: TRBJ2-2
v_call: TRBV20-1
d_call: .
cdr3_nt: TGCAGTGCTAGGCCGACTAGGGGCGGCGGGGAGCTGTTTTTT
cdr3_aa: CSARPTRGGGELFF

clone_size: .
j_call: TRBJ2-7
v_call: TRBV28
d_call: .
cdr3_nt: TGTGCCAGCAGAGCCTCCTTGGAGCAGTACTTC
cdr3_aa: CASRASLEQYF

clone_size: .
j_call: TRBJ2-1
v_call: TRBV25-1
d_call: .
cdr3_nt: TGTGCCAGCAGTGAATTACGTCCGGGGGGCGACTACAATGAGCAGTTCTTC
cdr3_aa: CASSELRPGGDYNEQFF

clone_size: few
j_call: TRBJ2-2
v_call: TRBV28
d_call: .
cdr3_nt: TGTGCCAGCAGCCGAACAGTCGGGGAGCTGTTTTTT
cdr3_aa: CASSRTVGELFF

clone_size: few
j_call: TRBJ1-1
v_call: TRBV28
d_call: .
cdr3_nt: TGTGCCAGCAGCCCTGTATTGTTCGAGAATGAAGCTTTCTTT
cdr3_aa: CASSPVLFENEAFF

clone_size: .
j_call: TRBJ1-1
v_call: TRBV20-1
d_call: .
cdr3_nt: TGCAGTGCTAGCCCACAACAGGGACCGGGGACTGAAGCTTTCTTT
cdr3_aa: CSASPQQGPGTEAFF

clone_size: once
j_call: TRBJ2-3
v_call: TRBV5-6
d_call: .
cdr3_nt: TGTGCCAGCAGCCCAGAAGAGGGGCTAGATACGCAGTATTTT
cdr3_aa: CASSPEEGLDTQYF

clone_size: once
j_call: TRBJ1-1
v_call: TRBV2
d_call: .
cdr3_nt: TGTGCCAGCAAGGGGAACACCATAAACCATGGAGCTTTCTTT
cdr3_aa: CASKGNTINHGAFF

clone_size: few
j_call: TRBJ2-1
v_call: TRBV20-1
d_call: .
cdr3_nt: TGCAGTGCTAACAAGCGGAACTACAATGAGCAGTTCTTC
cdr3_aa: CSANKRNYNEQFF

clone_size: once
j_call: TRBJ2-7
v_call: TRBV12-3/TRBV12-4
d_call: .
cdr3_nt: TGTGCCAGCACGAACAGGGACGGCTACGAGCAGTACTTC
cdr3_aa: CASTNRDGYEQYF

clone_size: many
j_call: TRBJ2-7
v_call: TRBV7-2
d_call: TRBD1
cdr3_nt: TGTGCCAGCAGGACAGGGGTAGAGCGCGAGCAGTACTTC
cdr3_aa: CASRTGVEREQYF

clone_size: .
j_call: TRBJ2-7
v_call: TRBV19
d_call: .
cdr3_nt: TGTGCCAGTAGCCCGGGGCCTCGGAACGAGCAGTACTTC
cdr3_aa: CASSPGPRNEQYF

clone_size: .
j_call: TRBJ2-1
v_call: TRBV29-1
d_call: .
cdr3_nt: TGCAGCGTCCCCCTCCGGGGCTCCTACAATGAGCAGTTCTTC
cdr3_aa: CSVPLRGSYNEQFF

clone_size: many
j_call: TRBJ2-1
v_call: TRBV20-1
d_call: TRBD2
cdr3_nt: TGCAGTGCTAGGAGAGTTCGGCGGGAGGGTCTCTACAATGAGCAGTTCTTC
cdr3_aa: CSARRVRREGLYNEQFF

clone_size: .
j_call: TRBJ2-1
v_call: TRBV2
d_call: TRBD2
cdr3_nt: TGTGCCAGCAGGCCCCTAGCGGTCCCATACAATGAGCAGTTCTTC
cdr3_aa: CASRPLAVPYNEQFF

clone_size: many
j_call: TRBJ2-7
v_call: TRBV7-2
d_call: .
cdr3_nt: TGTGCCAGCAGCTTTGCGTGGGCTCGGTCCTACGAGCAGTACTTC
cdr3_aa: CASSFAWARSYEQYF

clone_size: .
j_call: TRBJ2-5
v_call: TRBV2
d_call: TRBD1
cdr3_nt: TGTGCCAGCAGTGGGACAGGGCTGGAGGAAGAGACCCAGTACTTC
cdr3_aa: CASSGTGLEEETQYF

clone_size: few
j_call: TRBJ2-1
v_call: TRBV6-8
d_call: .
cdr3_nt: TGTGCCAGCAGTTACTCAGGTACTGGGGATGAGCAGTTCTTC
cdr3_aa: CASSYSGTGDEQFF

clone_size: .
j_call: TRBJ2-3
v_call: TRBV20-1
d_call: .
cdr3_nt: TGCAGTGCTAGAGATAACGGCAAATCCACAGATACGCAGTATTTT
cdr3_aa: CSARDNGKSTDTQYF

clone_size: .
j_call: TRBJ2-7
v_call: TRBV6-6
d_call: TRBD1
cdr3_nt: TGTGCCAGCAGTTACCCGGGACAGCCCTCCTACGAGCAGTACTTC
cdr3_aa: CASSYPGQPSYEQYF

clone_size: few
j_call: TRBJ2-1
v_call: TRBV24-1
d_call: TRBD1
cdr3_nt: TGTGCCACCAGTGTTGGGACCGGGACAGGGAGCCATGAGCAGTTCTTC
cdr3_aa: CATSVGTGTGSHEQFF

clone_size: .
j_call: TRBJ2-2
v_call: TRBV4-1
d_call: TRBD2
cdr3_nt: TGCGCCAGCAGCGGCCGGCAGGGAGGGACCGGGGAGCTGTTTTTT
cdr3_aa: CASSGRQGGTGELFF

clone_size: many
j_call: TRBJ2-1
v_call: TRBV7-2
d_call: TRBD2
cdr3_nt: TGTGCCAGCAGCGTTTTAGCGGGGCGATCCTCCTACAATGAGCAGTTCTTC
cdr3_aa: CASSVLAGRSSYNEQFF

clone_size: .
j_call: TRBJ2-1
v_call: TRBV28
d_call: .
cdr3_nt: TGTGCCAGCATCCGATGGGGCGGTGAGCAGTTCTTC
cdr3_aa: CASIRWGGEQFF